One T cell receptor beta chain is described in this entry. The antigen remains undetermined. This sample is drawn from a study of T cells in localized non-small cell lung cancer. Study-level results: Paired adjacent lung recovered a median around 60 of the top 100 tumor clones. The tumor had only one region sequenced, so heterogeneity remains possible.

Deletions cut 4 bases from V and 1 base from J, with 9 bases between. The CDR3 contains 15 residues. From germline, CDR1 is SGHRS and CDR2 YFSETQ. The assay was immunoSEQ multiplex PCR, and TCRdb's table has in-frame clones only and misses some. This table has around 90,000 clones, around 81% appearing once. The sequenced sample was PBMCs, obtained before any cancer treatment. The sequence derives from a man aged 40 to 70 with stage II squamous cell lung carcinoma. The genes are TRBV5-1 and TRBJ2-6, with no clear D. The CDR3 here is CASSPQNSGANVLTF. The CDR3 DNA is TGCGCCAGCAGCCCTCAAAATTCTGGGGCCAACGTCCTGACTTTC.